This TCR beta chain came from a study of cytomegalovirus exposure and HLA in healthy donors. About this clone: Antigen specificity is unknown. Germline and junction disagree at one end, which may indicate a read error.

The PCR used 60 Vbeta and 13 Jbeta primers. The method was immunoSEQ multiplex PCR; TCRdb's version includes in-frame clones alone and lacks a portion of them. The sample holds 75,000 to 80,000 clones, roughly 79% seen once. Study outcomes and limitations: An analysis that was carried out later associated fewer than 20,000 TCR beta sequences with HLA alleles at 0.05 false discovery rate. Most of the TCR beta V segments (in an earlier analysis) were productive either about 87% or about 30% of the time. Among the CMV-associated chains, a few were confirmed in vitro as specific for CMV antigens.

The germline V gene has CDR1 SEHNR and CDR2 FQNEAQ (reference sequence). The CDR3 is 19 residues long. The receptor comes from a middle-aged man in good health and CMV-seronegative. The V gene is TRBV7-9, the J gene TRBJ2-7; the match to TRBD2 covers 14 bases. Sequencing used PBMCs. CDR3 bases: TGTACCAGCAGCCCAATTGGGACTAGCGGGAGCGACGGGACCTACGAGCAGTACTTC. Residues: CTSSPIGTSGSDGTYEQYF.